These T cell receptor beta chains were read from a single sample in a study of shared clonotypes between healthy human individuals. The method was immunoSEQ multiplex PCR; TCRdb's version includes in-frame clones alone and lacks a portion of them. There are under 2,000,000 clones in the sample; about 95% occur only once, and less than 1.5% lies in the top ten. Sequencing input: naive CD8+ T cells sorted from blood. Receptors originate from a man between 18 and 35 years old in good health. Both conserved end residues are part of each CDR3. A D gene is named only where the DNA matches it firmly. Clone size, where shown, is once, few, many, or a class for clones that have expanded.

D gene	clone size	V gene	J gene	CDR3 DNA	CDR3 protein
NA	NA	TRBV7-9	TRBJ2-7	TGTGCCAGCAGCTTAGGCCTGGCGACCGAGCAGTACTTC	CASSLGLATEQYF
TRBD1	once	TRBV18	TRBJ1-1	TGTGCCAGCTCACCAGGAACCGGGACAGTAAATGACGAGGCTTTCTTT	CASSPGTGTVNDEAFF
NA	NA	TRBV9	TRBJ2-7	TGTGCCAGCAGCGTAGTACCCGGCTCCTACGAGCAGTACTTC	CASSVVPGSYEQYF
NA	NA	TRBV2	TRBJ2-7	TGTGCCAGCAGTGTTAATCCAGGTAAAGGGACCTACGAGCAGTACTTC	CASSVNPGKGTYEQYF
NA	once	TRBV27	TRBJ1-5	TGTGCCAGCAGTTTTGGCTCAGGGCCCCAGCATTTT	CASSFGSGPQHF
NA	NA	TRBV4-1	TRBJ1-3	TGCGCCAGCAGCGAAGAATTTCACCAGGGCTCTGGAAACACCATATATTTT	CASSEEFHQGSGNTIYF
TRBD1	NA	TRBV4-3	TRBJ1-2	TGCGCCAGCAGCCAAGATAGACGGACAGGGATCGACTATGGCTACACCTTC	CASSQDRRTGIDYGYTF
NA	once	TRBV21-1	TRBJ1-1	TGTGCCGGACGGGACAGGTGTCCTGAAGCTTTCTTT	CAGRDRCPEAFF
NA	NA	TRBV28	TRBJ1-1	TGTGCCAGCAGTCTCAGCGGGGGTAACACTGAAGCTTTCTTT	CASSLSGGNTEAFF
TRBD1	NA	TRBV4-1	TRBJ2-7	TGCGCCAGCAGCCCGAGGGGACAGGGGGCCTACGAGCAGTACTTC	CASSPRGQGAYEQYF
TRBD2	NA	TRBV10-3	TRBJ2-7	TGTGCCATCAGTGAGTCGGCTAGCGGGGCCGAGCAGTACTTC	CAISESASGAEQYF
TRBD1	NA	TRBV7-9	TRBJ2-2	TGTGCCAGCAGCCCCTCTTGGGGGACAGGGGGCCCCGGGGAGCTGTTTTTT	CASSPSWGTGGPGELFF
TRBD2	NA	TRBV4-1	TRBJ2-2	TGCGCCAGCAGCCAGCCCGTATGGCGGGAGGGCCGAGACACCGGGGAGCTGTTTTTT	CASSQPVWREGRDTGELFF
NA	NA	TRBV25-1	TRBJ2-7	TGTGCCAGCAGCTCTGGTGGGGCAAAGTTATACGAGCAGTACTTC	CASSSGGAKLYEQYF
TRBD1	NA	TRBV13	TRBJ1-4	TGTGCCAGCAGCTCGGGACAGACTAATGAAAAACTGTTTTTT	CASSSGQTNEKLFF
TRBD2	NA	TRBV4-1	TRBJ2-1	TGCGCCAGTCCCCAGCGGCGGGGGGGCGGCGAGCAGTTCTTC	CASPQRRGGGEQFF
TRBD2	once	TRBV6-5	TRBJ2-1	TGTGCCAGCAGTTACCGACTAGCGGGAATCTACAATGAGCAGTTCTTC	CASSYRLAGIYNEQFF
NA	NA	TRBV27	TRBJ2-3	TGTGCCAGCATGGAAATAGGATCTCCGCCGGATACGCAGTATTTT	CASMEIGSPPDTQYF
NA	NA	TRBV4-3	TRBJ2-7	TGCGCCAGCAGCCACTCCCGGCTACCGGCGTACGAGCAGTACTTC	CASSHSRLPAYEQYF
NA	NA	TRBV7-2	TRBJ2-5	TGTGCCAGCAGCGCAGGCTCCTTAGGGGGGCACAGGGAGACCCAGTACTTC	CASSAGSLGGHRETQYF
TRBD1	NA	TRBV27	TRBJ2-3	TGTGCCAGCAGTGACAGGGGGCTGGGAGATACGCAGTATTTT	CASSDRGLGDTQYF
NA	NA	TRBV27	TRBJ2-7	TGTGCCAGCAGTTTGTCACAGGGAGGCGAGCAGTACTTC	CASSLSQGGEQYF
TRBD1	NA	TRBV28	TRBJ1-4	TGTGCCAGCAGTCTACAGGGGGCGAATGAAAAACTGTTTTTT	CASSLQGANEKLFF
TRBD2	NA	TRBV2	TRBJ2-3	TGTGCCAGCAGAGTAGCGGGAGGGCGTAAAGATACGCAGTATTTT	CASRVAGGRKDTQYF
NA	NA	TRBV19	TRBJ2-7	TGTGCCAGTAGTATAGATGGATACAACGAGCAGTACTTC	CASSIDGYNEQYF
TRBD1	NA	TRBV19	TRBJ1-5	TGTGCCAGTACGGTGGCAGGGACAGGATACGGGCAGAGCAATCAGCCCCAGCATTTT	CASTVAGTGYGQSNQPQHF
TRBD2	NA	TRBV5-6	TRBJ2-2	TGTGCCAGCAGCCCTAGCGGGAGTGGAACCGGGGAGCTGTTTTTT	CASSPSGSGTGELFF
NA	NA	TRBV7-9	TRBJ2-2	TGTGCCAGCAGCTCAATCAGCCGACAGACCATTTACTCCGGGGAGCTGTTTTTT	CASSSISRQTIYSGELFF
TRBD1	NA	TRBV14	TRBJ1-1	TGTGCCAGCAGCCTGACCGGGACAGGGAACACTGAAGCTTTCTTT	CASSLTGTGNTEAFF
TRBD1	NA	TRBV7-6	TRBJ2-7	TGTGCCAGCAGCGCGGACAGGGGTTCCTTCTACGAGCAGTACTTC	CASSADRGSFYEQYF
NA	once	TRBV5-6	TRBJ2-3	TGTGCCAGCAGCTTGGTCGCTGGGCGAGAAGATACGCAGTATTTT	CASSLVAGREDTQYF
NA	NA	TRBV6-5	TRBJ1-5	TGTGCCAGCAGTGCGGGGGGGTACAATCAGCCCCAGCATTTT	CASSAGGYNQPQHF
NA	NA	TRBV5-6	TRBJ2-1	TGTGCCAGCAGCCCCAGCTCCTACAATGAGCAGTTCTTC	CASSPSSYNEQFF
NA	NA	TRBV10-3	TRBJ2-7	TGTGCCATCAACCCCGGGACAACCTACGAGCAGTACTTC	CAINPGTTYEQYF
NA	NA	TRBV7-9	TRBJ1-6	TGTGCCAGCAGCTTTGGAAAAGACCCGGGACATTTGTCACCCCTCCACTTT	CASSFGKDPGHLSPLHF
NA	NA	TRBV6-4	TRBJ2-1	TGTGCCAGCAGTGACAGCTCCTACAATGAGCAGTTCTTC	CASSDSSYNEQFF
TRBD2	NA	TRBV4-1	TRBJ2-1	TGCGCCAGCAGCCAAGAAATTCTAGCGGGAGCGAGCTCCTACAATGAGCAGTTCTTC	CASSQEILAGASSYNEQFF
NA	NA	TRBV2	TRBJ2-1	TGTGCCAGCAGTGAACAAGAGCGGGAGCAGTTCTTC	CASSEQEREQFF
NA	NA	TRBV5-4	TRBJ2-1	TGTGCCAGCAGAGAACGCGGGGTCCCCTACAATGAGCAGTTCTTC	CASRERGVPYNEQFF
NA	NA	TRBV5-1	TRBJ2-7	TGCGCCAGCAGTCCCATCACCGGGACACCCTACGAGCAGTACTTC	CASSPITGTPYEQYF
NA	NA	TRBV5-6	TRBJ2-7	TGTGCCAGCAGCTCGGACAGTTACGAGCAGTACTTC	CASSSDSYEQYF
TRBD2	once	TRBV5-1	TRBJ2-2	TGCGCCAGCAGCGAGACTAGCGGGATTGGCACCGGGGAGCTGTTTTTT	CASSETSGIGTGELFF
NA	NA	TRBV4-3	TRBJ2-3	TGCGCCAGCAGCCAAGATTTAAGGGCGCTGAGTGGTACAGATACGCAGTATTTT	CASSQDLRALSGTDTQYF
TRBD2	NA	TRBV11-2	TRBJ2-1	TGTGCCAGCAGCCTTCTCGAGGGGACTAGCGGGAATGAGCAGTTCTTC	CASSLLEGTSGNEQFF
NA	NA	TRBV5-1	TRBJ2-3	TGCGCCAGCAAAGGAGGGGCGGGGTCCGGGGATACGCAGTATTTT	CASKGGAGSGDTQYF
NA	NA	TRBV28	TRBJ1-1	TGTGCCAGCAGTAAGGGGGTGGGCACTGAAGCTTTCTTT	CASSKGVGTEAFF